Sequencing of this T cell receptor beta chain was carried out in a study of cytomegalovirus exposure and HLA in healthy donors. Donors consisted of healthy bone marrow donors. Of note for this clone: Its antigen remains unidentified.

13 Jbeta primers and 60 Vbeta primers were used for the PCR. Produced via immunoSEQ multiplex PCR; TCRdb's table is partial and in-frame only. The sample lists about 200,000 clones, 75% to 90% seen once, with around 0.3% in the top ten. Study findings and constraints: In a later analysis, parvovirus B19, influenza, CMV and Epstein-Barr virus appeared linked to several top co-occurrence clusters. The listing of 150 to 200 TCR beta chains classed them as cytomegalovirus-associated. Clonal expansion was found to be greater in HLA-associated TCR beta chains than in equally common others in a later analysis.

Trimming at V came to 11 bases and at J to 7 bases, leaving 9 bases not matched to a gene. Germline CDR1 reads MDHEN; CDR2 reads SYDVKM. The CDR3 is made up of 13 amino acids. The rearrangement joins TRBV28 to TRBJ2-7, with TRBD2 identical over 12 bases. The receptor's source is a woman in her 30s in good health and CMV-seronegative. Sequenced sample: PBMCs. Written as DNA, the CDR3 is TGTGCCGCGGCTAGCGGGAGGGCCGGGGAGCAGTACTTC. Translated, it gives CAAASGRAGEQYF. Full variable domain (missing parts from reference TRBV28 and TRBJ2-7): DVKVTQSSRYLVKRTGEKVFLECVQDMDHENMFWYRQDPGLGLRLIYFSYDVKMKEKGDIPEGYSVSREKKERFSLILESASTNQTSMYLCAAASGRAGEQYFGPGTRLTVT.